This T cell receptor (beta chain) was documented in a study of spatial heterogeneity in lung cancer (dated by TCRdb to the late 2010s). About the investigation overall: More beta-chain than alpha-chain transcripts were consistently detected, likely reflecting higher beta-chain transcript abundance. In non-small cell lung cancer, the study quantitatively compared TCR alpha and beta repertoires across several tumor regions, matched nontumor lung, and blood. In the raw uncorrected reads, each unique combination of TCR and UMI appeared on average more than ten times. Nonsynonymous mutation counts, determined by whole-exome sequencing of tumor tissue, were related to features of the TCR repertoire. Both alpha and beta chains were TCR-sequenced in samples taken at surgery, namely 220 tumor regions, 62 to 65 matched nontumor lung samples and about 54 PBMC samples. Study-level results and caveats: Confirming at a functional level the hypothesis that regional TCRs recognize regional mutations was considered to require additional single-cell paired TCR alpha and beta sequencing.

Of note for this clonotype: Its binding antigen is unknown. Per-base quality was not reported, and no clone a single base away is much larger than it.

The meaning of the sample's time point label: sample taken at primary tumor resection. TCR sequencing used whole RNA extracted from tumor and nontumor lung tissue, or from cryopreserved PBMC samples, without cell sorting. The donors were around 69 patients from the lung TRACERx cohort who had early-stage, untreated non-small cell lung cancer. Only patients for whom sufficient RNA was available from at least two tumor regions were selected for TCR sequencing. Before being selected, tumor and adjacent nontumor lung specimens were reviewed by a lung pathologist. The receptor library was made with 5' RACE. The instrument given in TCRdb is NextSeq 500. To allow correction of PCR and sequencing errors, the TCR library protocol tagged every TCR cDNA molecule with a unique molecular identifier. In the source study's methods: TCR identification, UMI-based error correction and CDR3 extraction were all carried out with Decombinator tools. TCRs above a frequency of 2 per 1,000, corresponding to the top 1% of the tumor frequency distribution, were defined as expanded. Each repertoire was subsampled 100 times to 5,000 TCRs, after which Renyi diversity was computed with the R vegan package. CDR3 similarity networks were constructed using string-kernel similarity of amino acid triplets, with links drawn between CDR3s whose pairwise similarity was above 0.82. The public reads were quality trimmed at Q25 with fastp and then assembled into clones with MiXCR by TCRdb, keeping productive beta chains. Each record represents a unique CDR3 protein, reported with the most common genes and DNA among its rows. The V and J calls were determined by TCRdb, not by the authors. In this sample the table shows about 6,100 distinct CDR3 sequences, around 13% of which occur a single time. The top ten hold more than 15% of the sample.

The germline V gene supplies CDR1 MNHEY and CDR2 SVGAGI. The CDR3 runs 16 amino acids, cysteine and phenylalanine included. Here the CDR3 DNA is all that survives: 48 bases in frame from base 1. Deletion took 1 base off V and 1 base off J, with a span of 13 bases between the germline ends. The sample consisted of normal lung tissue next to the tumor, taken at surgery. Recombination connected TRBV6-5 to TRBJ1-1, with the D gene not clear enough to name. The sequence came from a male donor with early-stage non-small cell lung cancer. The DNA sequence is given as TGTGCCAGCAGTTACTTGTCGGCGGGTACGAACACTGAAGCTTTCTTT. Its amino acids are CASSYLSAGTNTEAFF.